This entry is about one T cell receptor beta chain. This clone is a singleton in its sample. Which antigen it targets is not known. Base quality data are lacking; no much larger clone is found one base away. The immunoSEQ Assay, a bias-controlled multiplex PCR, was used to amplify TCRbeta CDR3 regions from genomic DNA. In the paper's pipeline: Within the assay, amplification of reference gene primers was used to estimate how many nucleated cells each sample contained. To quantify the absolute abundance of each unique TCRbeta CDR3 rearrangement, sequence reads were collapsed and filtered. Productive Simpson clonality was computed per sample as the square root of Simpson's diversity index over productive rearrangements. TCRdb mirrors the immuneACCESS table, restricted to in-frame sequences. Some clones are absent from its copies; in checked studies, under half trace to an unresolved V gene, and the reason for the others is unknown. Clone size and the V and J calls come from that table; the DNA yielded D and trimming. The sample data list almost 70,000 clones, and over 70% of these were observed just once. The top ten clonotypes cover about 17% of the sample.

This record belongs to a study of blood T cell repertoires in COVID-19 (dated by TCRdb to 2018 to 2021). Study-level background: Samples covering the acute and convalescent phases of COVID-19 were provided by collaborators in the United States, Italy and Spain. The repertoires were released in a freely available public database meant as a resource for research on the immune response to SARS-CoV-2. The prospective study material was composed of cDNA or gDNA derived from T cells, B-cell-depleted T cells, or PBMCs. The dataset comprised deeply sampled blood TCRbeta repertoires from subjects exposed to, actively infected with, or recovered from COVID-19. Nearly every sample came with metadata listing a de-identified subject ID, COVID-19 status, age in years and sex. Samples were obtained from the ongoing ImmuneRACE study (first 160 participants) and from 1,254 subjects provided by 6 global collaborators. Where available, HLA class I and class II types were obtained from metadata supplied by the sample provider rather than from assay-based typing. General findings and caveats noted by the study authors: The amount of clinical and demographic metadata varied by source and participant and was provided uncurated.

Spanning cysteine to phenylalanine, the CDR3 consists of 17 amino acids. Of the read, only the CDR3 DNA is kept; its 51 bases are in frame from base 1. Trimming at the junction amounts to 2 bases on V and 4 bases on J, and the germline ends lie 20 bases apart. Via the germline V gene, CDR1 is MGHRA and CDR2 YSYEKL. The collaborating institutions used their own protocols to collect whole blood in K2EDTA tubes. Collaborator samples were shipped for TCRbeta analysis as frozen whole blood, isolated PBMCs, or DNA extracted from either sample type. Sequences were obtained from peripheral blood. The chain is assembled from TRBV4-1 and TRBJ1-1, with TRBD1 tentatively as D gene (6 bases match). The sequence came from a man aged 55-75 years with acute or convalescent COVID-19. The nucleotides read TGCGCCAGCAGCCAATCCCCAGGGGCCATGCTTGGCACTGAAGCTTTCTTT. It codes for CASSQSPGAMLGTEAFF.